This T cell receptor (beta chain) was identified during a study of regulatory T cells in long-lasting Graves disease. About the study: More than 5 years of antithyroid drugs with positive TSH receptor antibodies defined persistent Graves' disease.

This clonotype occurred a few times. Its antigen is unidentified. Stated time point: persistent/refractory GD, antithyroid drugs over 5 years with positive TRAb. Extracted PBMC RNA gave rise to the TCR library. Through Arm-PCR of CDR3 regions and iRepertoire HTBI primers, TCR beta libraries were built. Each CDR3 protein gets one entry after TCRdb re-called the multiplex PCR reads with MiXCR. The sample includes more than 650,000 distinct CDR3 sequences, approximately 29% seen only once; the top ten take 40% to 55%. Germline V lookup: CDR1 LNHDA, CDR2 SQIVND (reference sequence). The CDR3 is 15 residues long. The ends lost 7 bases at V and 8 bases at J; junction bases unmatched: 9. Study-level results: Persistent disease was associated with favored TRBV28 usage and with favored use of TRBJ1-2 and TRBJ2-5. The persistent group shared 2,700 or so public clonotypes, more than the 966 shared by new patients. Study of thyroid tissue was not done, with only peripheral blood studied.

The source was peripheral blood mononuclear cells (PBMCs), collected when the disease was refractory, from a patient treated with antithyroid drugs. This sequence joins TRBV19 and TRBJ1-4, with 11 bases lining up with TRBD1. The sequence was collected from a female donor with Graves disease. Here the CDR3 reads CASTNSDRGREKLFF. In nucleotides, the CDR3 is TGTGCCAGTACCAACTCGGACAGGGGGCGCGAAAAACTGTTTTTT.